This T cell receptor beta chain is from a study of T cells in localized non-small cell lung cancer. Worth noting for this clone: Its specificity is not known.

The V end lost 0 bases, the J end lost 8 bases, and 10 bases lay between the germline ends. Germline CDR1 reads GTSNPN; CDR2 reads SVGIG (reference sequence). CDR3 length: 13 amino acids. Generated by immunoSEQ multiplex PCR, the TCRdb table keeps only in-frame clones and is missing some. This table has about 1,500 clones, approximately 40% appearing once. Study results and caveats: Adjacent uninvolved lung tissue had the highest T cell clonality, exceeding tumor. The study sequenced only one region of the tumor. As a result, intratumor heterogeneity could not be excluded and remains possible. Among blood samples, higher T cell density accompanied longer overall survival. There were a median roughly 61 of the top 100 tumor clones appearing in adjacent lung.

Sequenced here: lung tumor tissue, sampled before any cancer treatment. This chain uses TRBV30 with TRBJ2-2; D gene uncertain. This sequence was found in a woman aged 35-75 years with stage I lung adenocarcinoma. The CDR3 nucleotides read TGTGCCTGGAGTGTTAGGGTACAGGGGGAGCTGTTTTTT. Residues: CAWSVRVQGELFF.